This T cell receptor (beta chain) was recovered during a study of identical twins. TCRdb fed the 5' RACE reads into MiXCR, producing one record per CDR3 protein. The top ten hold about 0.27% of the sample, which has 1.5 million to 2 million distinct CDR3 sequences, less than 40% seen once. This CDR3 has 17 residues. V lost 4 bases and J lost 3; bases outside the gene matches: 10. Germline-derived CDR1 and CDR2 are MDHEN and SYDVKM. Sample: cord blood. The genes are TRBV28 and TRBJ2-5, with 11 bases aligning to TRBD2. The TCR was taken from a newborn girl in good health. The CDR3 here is CASSWLLAGGEEETQYF. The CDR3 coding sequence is TGTGCCAGCAGTTGGTTGCTAGCGGGAGGTGAGGAAGAGACCCAGTACTTC.